This TCR beta chain derives from a study of T-cell reconstitution after alpha-beta-depleted transplantation in children. A TCRbeta library incorporating unique molecular identifiers was prepared. Using its own MiXCR run on the PCR reads, TCRdb lists one record per CDR3 protein. In the table there are a few hundred thousand distinct CDR3 sequences, 10% of which are singletons. CDR1 is MNHEY, CDR2 SMNVEV, per germline (reference sequence). Unmatched junction bases numbered 6, after V lost 3 bases and J lost 8 bases. This CDR3 spans 13 amino acids. The rearrangement uses TRBV27 and TRBJ1-2; 7 nucleotides align to TRBD1. The clonotype was recovered from a human donor who donated a stem cell graft to a child with acute lymphoblastic leukemia. The input for sequencing was PBMCs from the stem cell graft donor, taken from the stem cell graft. The CDR3 protein is CASSFPRGEGYTF. CDR3 nucleotide sequence: TGTGCCAGCAGTTTCCCCAGGGGGGAAGGCTACACCTTC.